This T cell receptor (beta chain) was sequenced for a study of blood T cell repertoires in COVID-19. Study summary: Acute and convalescent COVID-19 specimens originated in the United States, Italy and Spain.

The data were produced by immunoSEQ multiplex PCR, yet TCRdb's version contains in-frame clones alone and is incomplete. The sample lists fewer than 120,000 clones; nearly 90% were seen once. V was clipped by 0 bases and J by 2 bases; unmatched bases: 8. Germline values: CDR1 SGHAT, CDR2 FQNNGV. The CDR3 extends over 17 amino acids. The origin of this receptor is a human donor in a cohort sampled during active COVID-19. J is TRBJ2-3 and V is TRBV11-2, with 7 bases matching TRBD1. The sequenced material came from peripheral blood. DNA of the CDR3: TGTGCCAGCAGCTTAGATCACACAGGGGTGAACACAGATACGCAGTATTTT. Its translation: CASSLDHTGVNTDTQYF.